The T cell receptor (beta chain) described here comes from a study of blood T cell repertoires in COVID-19. Whole-study context: The cDNA or gDNA used as material had been derived from T cells, B-cell-depleted T cells, or PBMCs.

The CDR3 loop spans 14 amino acids. Losses at the gene ends were 3 bases for V and 6 bases for J; bases not matched to a gene: 6. The germline V gene encodes CDR1 SGHTA and CDR2 FQGNSA. Libraries were prepared by immunoSEQ multiplex PCR; TCRdb keeps only in-frame clonotypes and omits some of them. Here the sample spans a few hundred thousand clones, 70% to 90% being singletons. Either two negative PCRs, clearance, or symptom resolution qualified Cohort 3 donors as recovered. The V call is TRBV7-2, the J call TRBJ2-7; 9 nucleotides agree with TRBD2. The specimen sequenced was PBMCs or T cells enriched from blood (not recorded which). The TCR sequence derives from a woman in her 40s who had recovered from COVID-19. CDR3 DNA: TGTGCCAGCAGCTTTGGCGGGAGGGCCACCGAGCAGTACTTC. This translates into CASSFGGRATEQYF.